A selection of T cell receptor beta chains follows, all from one sample in a study of response to subunit inactivated influenza vaccine. One entry per CDR3 protein, called by TCRdb with MiXCR from the RT-PCR reads. This sample has about half a million distinct CDR3 sequences, with approximately 9.9% found just once. The sample was PBMCs from blood, taken roughly 47 days after vaccination. These receptors came from a man aged 50 or older who received an inactivated influenza vaccine. CDR3s include the opening cysteine and the closing phenylalanine or tryptophan. Fields, in order: J gene, D gene, CDR3 length, V gene, clone size, CDR3 protein, CDR3 DNA. D genes are given only for firm matches. A row's size may be missing; if present it is once, few, many or a size class.

TRBJ2-7 | . | 15 | TRBV2 | few | CASTESRSSPYEQYF | TGTGCCAGCACAGAATCTAGGTCGTCTCCCTACGAGCAGTACTTC
TRBJ2-7 | . | 13 | TRBV10-3 | many | CATLGTFSYEQYF | TGTGCCACCCTTGGGACGTTCTCCTACGAGCAGTACTTC
TRBJ2-1 | . | 17 | TRBV5-1 | . | CASSLAPVASSYNEQFF | TGCGCCAGCAGCTTGGCGCCAGTCGCCAGCTCCTACAATGAGCAGTTCTTC
TRBJ2-7 | . | 12 | TRBV7-8 | many | CASSRTVYEQYF | TGTGCCAGCAGCCGGACAGTCTACGAGCAGTACTTC
TRBJ2-7 | TRBD2 | 13 | TRBV7-9 | few | CASSRLAVYEQYF | TGTGCCAGCAGCCGACTAGCCGTCTACGAGCAGTACTTC
TRBJ2-5 | . | 14 | TRBV25-1 | few | CASSQLTQQETQYF | TGTGCCAGCAGCCAACTCACACAACAAGAGACCCAGTACTTC
TRBJ2-1 | TRBD2 | 12 | TRBV29-1 | many | CSVVPAGAEQFF | TGCAGCGTTGTTCCAGCGGGGGCTGAGCAGTTCTTC
TRBJ2-5 | . | 15 | TRBV20-1 | few | CSANRADSAKETQYF | TGCAGTGCTAACAGGGCGGACTCCGCGAAAGAGACCCAGTACTTC
TRBJ2-2 | . | 14 | TRBV28 | few | CASRRRETTGELFF | TGTGCCAGCAGACGAAGGGAGACGACCGGGGAGCTGTTTTTT
TRBJ2-3 | TRBD2 | 15 | TRBV20-1 | few | CSASWVAGEKDTQYF | TGCAGTGCTAGCTGGGTAGCGGGGGAAAAGGATACGCAGTATTTT
TRBJ1-5 | . | 15 | TRBV5-1 | many | CASSADGNWAQPQHF | TGCGCCAGCAGCGCGGACGGGAATTGGGCTCAGCCCCAGCATTTT
TRBJ1-1 | . | 15 | TRBV14 | . | CASSPSGDMNTEAFF | TGTGCCAGCAGCCCTTCAGGGGACATGAACACTGAAGCTTTCTTT
TRBJ1-4 | . | 15 | TRBV7-9 | . | CASSLGGVSNEKLFF | TGTGCCAGCAGCTTAGGGGGAGTTTCTAATGAAAAACTGTTTTTT
TRBJ2-1 | . | 14 | TRBV6-2/TRBV6-3 | many | CASSYEPGNNEQFF | TGTGCCAGCAGTTATGAGCCAGGAAACAATGAGCAGTTCTTC
TRBJ2-7 | . | 11 | TRBV27 | many | CASSLSDEQYF | TGTGCCAGCAGTTTGTCCGACGAGCAGTACTTC
TRBJ2-7 | TRBD2 | 16 | TRBV5-1 | . | CASSFSSGSQNYEQYF | TGCGCCAGCAGCTTCAGTAGCGGGAGTCAGAATTACGAGCAGTACTTC
TRBJ2-1 | TRBD2 | 15 | TRBV12-3/TRBV12-4 | . | CASSARGLAHNEQFF | TGTGCCAGCAGTGCCCGGGGACTAGCACACAATGAGCAGTTCTTC
TRBJ2-2 | TRBD1 | 17 | TRBV15 | . | CATSRDIRGRPPGELFF | TGTGCCACCAGCAGAGATATAAGGGGGCGCCCCCCCGGGGAGCTGTTTTTT
TRBJ2-1 | TRBD1 | 12 | TRBV5-1 | few | CASGQGVNEQFF | TGCGCCAGTGGACAGGGAGTCAATGAGCAGTTCTTC
TRBJ2-5 | TRBD2 | 16 | TRBV29-1 | many | CSALPGLAGLQETQYF | TGCAGCGCTCTTCCGGGACTAGCGGGGCTTCAGGAGACCCAGTACTTC
TRBJ2-7 | TRBD2 | 15 | TRBV7-2 | . | CASSSSSGRANEQYF | TGTGCCAGCAGCTCCTCTAGCGGGAGGGCAAACGAGCAGTACTTC
TRBJ2-7 | . | 14 | TRBV4-2 | many | CASSQGLGDYEQYF | TGTGCCAGCAGCCAAGGACTAGGGGACTACGAGCAGTACTTC
TRBJ1-1 | . | 14 | TRBV30 | . | CAWSVRRRVTEAFF | TGTGCCTGGAGTGTACGGAGGAGAGTCACTGAAGCTTTCTTT
TRBJ2-3 | . | 13 | TRBV7-2 | . | CASSLEQGGYQYF | TGTGCCAGCAGCTTAGAGCAGGGGGGCTATCAGTATTTT
TRBJ2-7 | . | 13 | TRBV29-1 | few | CSVEDMNSYEQYF | TGCAGCGTTGAAGATATGAACTCCTACGAGCAGTACTTC
TRBJ2-1 | . | 15 | TRBV15 | few | CATGLGRELLNEQFF | TGTGCCACCGGCCTGGGGCGGGAACTACTAAATGAGCAGTTCTTC
TRBJ1-3 | . | 15 | TRBV7-2 | many | CASSLAGTSGNTIYF | TGTGCCAGCAGCCTAGCCGGGACAAGTGGAAACACCATATATTTT
TRBJ2-1 | TRBD2 | 15 | TRBV7-2 | few | CASSLAGTSFNEQFF | TGTGCCAGCAGCTTAGCAGGGACTAGCTTTAATGAGCAGTTCTTC
TRBJ1-1 | . | 15 | TRBV15 | . | CATSRDGRMNTEAFF | TGTGCCACCAGCAGAGACGGCAGAATGAACACTGAAGCTTTCTTT
TRBJ2-1 | . | 14 | TRBV4-3 | few | CASRRTDRYNEQFF | TGCGCCAGCAGGAGGACAGACAGATACAATGAGCAGTTCTTC
TRBJ2-2 | . | 16 | TRBV10-3 | . | CAISEVSPGNTGELFF | TGTGCCATCAGTGAGGTCAGCCCAGGGAACACCGGGGAGCTGTTTTTT
TRBJ1-6 | . | 14 | TRBV3-1 | . | CASSLPRASSPLHF | TGTGCCAGCAGCCTCCCGAGGGCATCCTCACCCCTCCACTTT
TRBJ2-7 | TRBD1 | 15 | TRBV20-1 | many | CSAREDRATGYEQYF | TGCAGTGCTAGAGAAGACAGGGCCACGGGGTACGAGCAGTACTTC
TRBJ1-3 | TRBD1 | 17 | TRBV4-2 | many | CASSTQSTGSSGNTIYF | TGTGCCAGCAGCACCCAATCGACAGGGTCATCTGGAAACACCATATATTTT
TRBJ2-1 | TRBD2 | 15 | TRBV11-2 | few | CASSLEASGRNEQFF | TGTGCCAGCAGCTTAGAGGCTAGCGGCCGGAATGAGCAGTTCTTC
TRBJ2-1 | . | 15 | TRBV20-1 | many | CSAKQRPSRSSEQFF | TGCAGTGCTAAACAGCGGCCCTCTAGAAGCAGTGAGCAGTTCTTC